The rows below give T cell receptor beta chains drawn from one sample of a study of cytomegalovirus exposure and HLA in healthy donors. Generated by immunoSEQ multiplex PCR, the TCRdb table keeps only in-frame clones and is missing some. In the table there are approximately 99,000 clones, roughly four fifths of which are singletons. The sequenced sample consisted of PBMCs. All receptors come from a man between 40 and 49 years old in good health and CMV-seronegative. CDR3s include the opening cysteine and the closing phenylalanine or tryptophan. D genes are given only for firm matches. The size entry is marked missing in some rows and otherwise reads once, few, many or a size class.

V gene	J gene	clone size	D gene	CDR3 protein	CDR3 DNA
TRBV9	TRBJ1-2	.	TRBD1	CASSVALAPGQGLTNYGYTF	TGTGCCAGCAGCGTAGCCTTGGCTCCGGGACAGGGTCTTACTAACTATGGCTACACCTTC
TRBV5-1	TRBJ1-2	.	TRBD1	CASSLDRGLDGYTF	TGCGCCAGCAGCTTGGACAGGGGGCTAGACGGCTACACCTTC
TRBV4-1	TRBJ1-1	.	.	CASSQLRNTEAFF	TGCGCCAGCAGCCAACTCAGGAACACTGAAGCTTTCTTT
TRBV7-9	TRBJ1-5	.	.	CASSQDSNQPQHF	TGTGCCAGCAGCCAGGATAGCAATCAGCCCCAGCATTTT
TRBV11-1	TRBJ1-1	.	.	CASSYDRTDLNTEAFF	TGTGCCAGCAGCTACGACCGGACGGACTTAAACACTGAAGCTTTCTTT
TRBV4-2	TRBJ2-2	.	.	CASSQRGGADTGELFF	TGTGCCAGCAGCCAACGAGGTGGGGCTGACACCGGGGAGCTGTTTTTT
TRBV5-4	TRBJ2-2	few	TRBD2	CASSTTSPNTGELFF	TGTGCCAGCAGCACGACTAGCCCGAACACCGGGGAGCTGTTTTTT
TRBV6-5	TRBJ1-3	.	.	CASSKRSISGNTIYF	TGTGCCAGCAGTAAACGGTCCATCTCTGGAAACACCATATATTTT
TRBV10-3	TRBJ2-5	.	TRBD2	CAISESTLAGDIKETQYF	TGTGCCATCAGTGAGTCGACCCTAGCGGGGGACATCAAAGAGACCCAGTACTTC
TRBV5-1	TRBJ1-1	few	TRBD1	CASSRDRVNTEAFF	TGCGCCAGCAGCAGGGACAGGGTTAACACTGAAGCTTTCTTT
TRBV4-2	TRBJ2-7	once	TRBD2	CASSPSSSAGGEQYF	TGTGCCAGCAGCCCTTCCTCTAGCGCGGGGGGCGAGCAGTACTTC
TRBV4-1	TRBJ2-7	.	.	CASSQVGFLTPYEQYF	TGCGCCAGCAGCCAAGTCGGCTTCCTGACACCCTACGAGCAGTACTTC
TRBV5-1	TRBJ2-7	.	TRBD1	CASSSTQGALNNEQYF	TGCGCCAGCAGCTCGACACAGGGGGCGCTTAACAACGAGCAGTACTTC
TRBV5-5	TRBJ1-1	.	TRBD1	CASSRGQFYTEAFF	TGTGCCAGCAGCAGGGGACAGTTCTACACTGAAGCTTTCTTT
TRBV16	TRBJ1-5	.	.	CASSPPGWSNQPQHF	TGTGCCAGCAGCCCCCCCGGGTGGAGCAATCAGCCCCAGCATTTT
TRBV19	TRBJ1-2	once	.	CASSIYARGYTF	TGTGCCAGTAGTATATACGCCAGAGGCTACACCTTC
TRBV7-2	TRBJ2-5	.	TRBD2	CASSFAPSGGAQETQYF	TGTGCCAGCAGCTTCGCTCCTAGCGGGGGGGCACAAGAGACCCAGTACTTC
TRBV19	TRBJ2-5	.	.	CASSIEGETQYF	TGTGCCAGTAGTATAGAGGGCGAGACCCAGTACTTC
TRBV2	TRBJ2-7	.	TRBD1	CASRGTGSYEQYF	TGTGCCAGCAGGGGGACAGGCTCCTACGAGCAGTACTTC
TRBV5-1	TRBJ2-1	.	TRBD1	CASSMTGASYNEQFF	TGCGCCAGCAGCATGACAGGGGCCTCCTACAATGAGCAGTTCTTC
TRBV6-1	TRBJ2-7	.	.	CASRVAGHYHEQYF	TGTGCCAGCAGAGTCGCCGGACATTACCACGAGCAGTACTTC
TRBV7-8	TRBJ2-3	.	.	CASSLEGGTDTQYF	TGTGCCAGCAGCTTAGAGGGGGGCACAGATACGCAGTATTTT
TRBV6-6	TRBJ1-4	.	TRBD1	CASRLQGATNEKLFF	TGTGCCAGCAGATTACAGGGGGCGACTAATGAAAAACTGTTTTTT
TRBV2	TRBJ1-2	.	.	CASREEHGYTF	TGTGCCAGCCGGGAGGAGCATGGCTACACCTTC
TRBV5-1	TRBJ2-3	once	.	CASRSVPLSTDTQYF	TGCGCCAGCAGGTCAGTGCCTTTGAGCACAGATACGCAGTATTTT
TRBV7-6	TRBJ2-1	.	.	CASSLWGDNNEQFF	TGTGCCAGCAGCTTATGGGGAGACAACAATGAGCAGTTCTTC
TRBV5-4	TRBJ2-7	.	TRBD2	CASSAGLTYEQYF	TGTGCCAGCAGCGCGGGACTAACCTACGAGCAGTACTTC
TRBV4-1	TRBJ2-7	.	.	CASSQRVSYEQYF	TGCGCCAGCAGCCAGAGGGTCTCCTACGAGCAGTACTTC